Included here is one T cell receptor beta chain sequence, with context. These data come from a study of T-cell memory formation after mild COVID-19. The wider study: Across donors, TCR clusters were largely donor specific.

TCRdb used MiXCR to reprocess the 5' RACE reads, holding one entry per CDR3 protein. The sample contains roughly 120,000 distinct CDR3 sequences, about a fifth of which appear only once. The source is a man aged 18 to 29 who had mild COVID-19 (a few samples of this study predate the infection). Cell type and time point are not known. The specimen was PBMCs or a T cell subset sorted from them (not recorded which).

In DNA, the CDR3 is TGTGCCAGTCAGCAGGGCACCGGGGAGCTGTTTTTT. It is translated as CASQQGTGELFF. This sequence joins TRBV9 and TRBJ2-2, with D perhaps TRBD1 (5 bases). Germline CDR1 is SGDLS and CDR2 is YYNGEE. The germline V and J ends were trimmed by 8 bases and 4 bases, with 9 bases remaining between them. CDR3 length: 12 residues.